The 17 T cell receptor beta chains listed next were all sequenced from one sample in a study of T cells in Graves' hyperthyroidism and ophthalmopathy. Amplified regions were TCR beta CDR3 sequences from RNA transcripts. Carried out on the TCR CDR3, a first-round RT-PCR used the HTBI primer set. From the multiplex PCR reads, TCRdb called clonotypes with MiXCR, one entry per CDR3 protein. Of about 740,000 distinct CDR3 sequences in the sample, approximately 14% were seen once. Sequencing was done on a sample of blood. The receptors stem from a woman between 18 and 30 years old with Graves' hyperthyroidism.

This clonotype showed up many times. The chain is built from TRBV7-9 and TRBJ2-1; 12 nucleotides agree with TRBD2. The trim removed 5 bases at V and 4 bases at J, leaving 6 bases unmatched. Germline assignment: CDR1 SEHNR and CDR2 FQNEAQ (reference sequence). The CDR3 consists of 16 residues. The CDR3 is CASSPRLAGAYNEQFF. CDR3 DNA: TGTGCCAGCAGCCCCCGACTAGCGGGAGCTTACAATGAGCAGTTCTTC. The complete variable domain, with remaining parts taken from reference TRBV7-9 and TRBJ2-1, reads DTGVSQNPRHKITKRGQNVTFRCDPISEHNRLYWYRQTLGQGPEFLTYFQNEAQLEKSRLLSDRFSAERPKGSFSTLEIQRTEQGDSAMYLCASSPRLAGAYNEQFFGPGTRLTVL.

The table lists this clonotype with a few counts. This chain links TRBV15 with TRBJ1-2, with 9 bases matching TRBD1. The CDR3 runs 14 residues. Germline values: CDR1 LNHNV, CDR2 YYDKDF (reference sequence). V was clipped by 5 bases and J by 3 bases; unmatched bases: 4. The CDR3 loop is CATSDWTGDYGYTF. The CDR3, as DNA: TGTGCCACCAGCGATTGGACAGGGGACTATGGCTACACCTTC.

This clonotype was seen ten or more times. The chain combines TRBV11-2 with TRBJ2-1, with unresolved D. There are 14 residues in the CDR3. The V end lost 2 bases, the J end lost 2 bases, and 7 bases lay between the germline ends. The germline V gene encodes CDR1 SGHAT and CDR2 FQNNGV. In DNA form, the CDR3 reads TGTGCCAGCAGCTTAATAACTACCTACAATGAGCAGTTCTTC. It translates to CASSLITTYNEQFF.

This clonotype appeared many times. V usage is TRBV28 and J usage is TRBJ1-1, with a possible D match to TRBD1 (5 bases). The CDR3 is 15 amino acids. V lost 1 base and J lost 1, with 10 bases in between. CDR1 and CDR2 from the germline V gene are MDHEN and SYDVKM. CDR3 in DNA: TGTGCCAGCAGTTTATCGGGGGTAGGGAACACTGAAGCTTTCTTT. This gives the protein CASSLSGVGNTEAFF.

At least ten counts were recorded for this clonotype. The CDR3 coding sequence is TGTGCCAGCAGCCCACGGACAGGGGGGATAGATACGCAGTATTTT. Protein sequence: CASSPRTGGIDTQYF. The chain carries TRBV11-3 and TRBJ2-3; TRBD1 aligns across 10 bases. The CDR3 is made up of 15 amino acids. Germline lookup yields CDR1 SGHNT and CDR2 YENEEA. The V segment lost 5 bases and the J segment 5 bases; nucleotides outside the gene matches: 7.

This clonotype came up a few times. The chain joins TRBV18 to TRBJ2-7; TRBD2 might be the D (6 bases). V shed 0 bases and J shed 4 bases, with 22 bases lying between them. In germline, CDR1 is KGHSH, CDR2 LQKENI. There are 18 residues in the CDR3. CDR3 in DNA: TGTGCCAGCTCACCACCAGGCCTACTCCGGGACGGGAGTTACGAGCAGTACTTC. It translates to CASSPPGLLRDGSYEQYF. The full variable domain, in which reference TRBV18 and TRBJ2-7 provide the parts outside the CDR3, is NAGVMQNPRHLVRRRGQEARLRCSPMKGHSHVYWYRQLPEEGLKFMVYLQKENIIDESGMPKERFSAEFPKEGPSILRIQQVVRGDSAAYFCASSPPGLLRDGSYEQYFGPGTRLTVT.

This clonotype was recorded many times. This chain connects TRBV28 to TRBJ2-3; 13 bases map to TRBD2. The CDR3 is 17 amino acids. The V segment lost 5 bases and the J segment 2 bases; nucleotides outside the gene matches: 7. Germline assignment: CDR1 MDHEN and CDR2 SYDVKM. The CDR3 is CASSPLGTSGTTDTQYF. In DNA form, the CDR3 reads TGTGCCAGCAGTCCCCTTGGGACTAGCGGGACCACAGATACGCAGTATTTT. The full variable domain, rest sourced from reference TRBV28 and TRBJ2-3, is DVKVTQSSRYLVKRTGEKVFLECVQDMDHENMFWYRQDPGLGLRLIYFSYDVKMKEKGDIPEGYSVSREKKERFSLILESASTNQTSMYLCASSPLGTSGTTDTQYFGPGTRLTVL.

This clonotype was observed a few times. The J gene is TRBJ1-5, the V gene TRBV5-6; no reliable D call. Looked up from germline, CDR1 is SGHDT and CDR2 is YYEEEE. Trimming shortened V by 1 base and J by 0 bases, and 5 bases separated the two germline ends. CDR3 length: 14 residues. CDR3 DNA: TGTGCCAGCAGCTTGCGAAATAGCAATCAGCCCCAGCATTTT. Protein sequence: CASSLRNSNQPQHF.

In its sample, this clonotype was seen many times. The chain carries TRBV11-2 and TRBJ1-1; D remains ambiguous. V lost 1 base, J lost 0 bases, and 9 bases lay in between. This CDR3 has 15 residues. Per the germline V gene, CDR1 is SGHAT and CDR2 is FQNNGV. The CDR3 bases are TGTGCCAGCAGCTTAGTAGCCGGAGTGAACACTGAAGCTTTCTTT. It yields the protein CASSLVAGVNTEAFF.

This clonotype was found a few times. The junction does not match germline at one end; this may be a read error. The chain has TRBV6-2 or TRBV6-3 and TRBJ2-3; 12 bases line up with TRBD2. Germline lookup yields CDR1 MNHEY and CDR2 SVGEGT. The CDR3 totals 18 residues. In DNA form, the CDR3 reads TGTGCCAGCAGTACCCTAGCGGGAGGGCTTGTGGGCACAAATACGCAGTATTTT. As protein: CASSTLAGGLVGTNTQYF.

The chain combines TRBV5-5 with TRBJ1-5; D not resolved. From germline, CDR1 is SGHKS and CDR2 YYEKEE (reference sequence). The germline V and J ends were trimmed by 3 bases and 10 bases, with 14 bases remaining between them. There are 13 residues in the CDR3. DNA of the CDR3: TGTGCCAGCAGCTCCCAGCCAGATGGACCCCAGCATTTT. The encoded protein is CASSSQPDGPQHF.

This clonotype was observed many times. The chain has TRBV10-3 and TRBJ1-5; D gene unclear. The V end was cut by 6 bases, the J end by 2 bases, with 5 bases between. The CDR3 spans 12 residues. Germline V gene data show CDR1 as ENHRY and CDR2 as SYGVKD. CDR3 residues: CAIRSGNQPQHF. The CDR3 bases are TGTGCCATCAGATCAGGCAATCAGCCCCAGCATTTT.

J is TRBJ2-1 and V is TRBV20-1; either TRBD1 or TRBD2 may fit D (5 bases each). The CDR3 is made up of 16 amino acids. Looked up from germline, CDR1 is DFQATT and CDR2 is SNEGSKA (reference sequence). V dropped 0 bases and J dropped 4 bases, with 16 bases sitting between them. In nucleotides, the CDR3 is TGCAGTGCTAGAGATTCCGAACTAGGGGATTACAATGAGCAGTTCTTC. Its protein product is CSARDSELGDYNEQFF.

The table lists this clonotype with a few counts. The V and J genes are TRBV7-2 and TRBJ1-3; D is uncertain. This CDR3 has 15 amino acids. V lost 1 base and J 4 bases, leaving 11 bases between the germline ends. The V gene's germline CDR1 is SGHTA and CDR2 FQGNSA. CDR3 nucleotides: TGTGCCAGCAGCTTAGGCTCGCAAAGAGGAAACACCATATATTTT. This sequence encodes CASSLGSQRGNTIYF.

This clonotype has a count of ten or more. This chain connects TRBV7-2 to TRBJ2-7; no clear D gene. The CDR3 spans 13 residues. Germline CDR1 SGHTA, CDR2 FQGNSA. Trimming took off 0 bases at V and 3 bases at J, with 6 bases between the two ends. The CDR3 here is CASSLAESYEQYF. The CDR3 DNA is TGTGCCAGCAGCTTAGCGGAAAGCTACGAGCAGTACTTC.

This clonotype has a handful of counts. The CDR3 DNA sequence: TGTGCCAGCAGCTTTTCCGCGGGGCCCTCCTACGAGCAGTACTTC. It translates to CASSFSAGPSYEQYF. This sequence joins TRBV7-9 and TRBJ2-7; possibly TRBD2 for D (6 bases). The CDR3 runs 15 residues. Trimming removed 3 bases from V and 0 bases from J, with 12 bases in between. The germline V gene encodes CDR1 SEHNR and CDR2 FQNEAQ (reference sequence).

This clonotype was seen many times. The V and J genes are TRBV7-9 and TRBJ2-3, with unresolved D. Per germline, CDR1 SEHNR and CDR2 FQNEAQ (reference sequence). The CDR3 consists of 15 residues. V was clipped by 5 bases and J by 0 bases, with 12 bases between them. Written as DNA, the CDR3 is TGTGCCAGCAGCCTCGGACGGTCTAGCACAGATACGCAGTATTTT. Encoded protein: CASSLGRSSTDTQYF.